The rows below give T cell receptor beta chains drawn from one sample of a study of T cell responses to AZD1222 COVID-19 vaccine. Using immunoSEQ multiplex PCR, the repertoire was profiled, and TCRdb retains in-frame clones only, with some absent. The repertoire holds 160,000 or so clones, approximately 90% seen once, with less than 5.5% in the top ten. Sequenced material: peripheral blood, taken on day 0 of AZD1222 vaccination. The source is an adult in good health. CDR3s include the opening cysteine and the closing phenylalanine or tryptophan. A D gene is named only where the DNA matches it firmly. Not every row has a clone size; where given, it reads once, few, many or a size class.

clone size: .; V gene: TRBV5-5; J gene: TRBJ2-2; D gene: .; CDR3 DNA: TGTGCCAGCAGCTTGGAATCGGCAGCCGCGGGGCTGTTTTTT; CDR3 protein: CASSLESAAAGLFF
clone size: .; V gene: TRBV15; J gene: TRBJ1-5; D gene: .; CDR3 DNA: TGTGCCACCAGCAGAGAGGTTGGGCGTCAGCCCCAGCATTTT; CDR3 protein: CATSREVGRQPQHF
clone size: .; V gene: TRBV27; J gene: TRBJ1-1; D gene: .; CDR3 DNA: TGTGCCAGCAGTTTATCCTCAGGGGTGAACACTGAAGCTTTCTTT; CDR3 protein: CASSLSSGVNTEAFF
clone size: few; V gene: TRBV28; J gene: TRBJ1-6; D gene: .; CDR3 DNA: TGTGCCAGCAGTTTGGCAATGACGGTGGCCGGTTCACCCCTCCACTTT; CDR3 protein: CASSLAMTVAGSPLHF
clone size: .; V gene: TRBV4-2; J gene: TRBJ2-2; D gene: TRBD1; CDR3 DNA: TGTGCCAGCAGCCAAGGACCCGGGACAGGGAACACCGGGGAGCTGTTTTTT; CDR3 protein: CASSQGPGTGNTGELFF
clone size: .; V gene: TRBV25-1; J gene: TRBJ2-3; D gene: .; CDR3 DNA: TGTGCCAGCAGTGAATATTCCGGGAGCGTTGCAGATACGCAGTATTTT; CDR3 protein: CASSEYSGSVADTQYF
clone size: .; V gene: TRBV7-2; J gene: TRBJ2-1; D gene: .; CDR3 DNA: TGTGCCAGCAGCCCGGAGGAGGGACCCTACAATGAGCAGTTCTTC; CDR3 protein: CASSPEEGPYNEQFF
clone size: .; V gene: TRBV27; J gene: TRBJ1-4; D gene: .; CDR3 DNA: TGTGCCAGTCAAGGTGGGGGGAAGGATGAAAAACTGTTTTTT; CDR3 protein: CASQGGGKDEKLFF
clone size: .; V gene: TRBV12-5; J gene: TRBJ2-7; D gene: .; CDR3 DNA: TGTGCTAGTGGTCCCGGGGGCGGGGACTCCTACGAGCAGTACTTC; CDR3 protein: CASGPGGGDSYEQYF
clone size: .; V gene: TRBV7-3; J gene: TRBJ2-1; D gene: TRBD1; CDR3 DNA: TGTGCCAGCAGCCTGACAGGGTCCGAGGGTTCGGGGTTCTTC; CDR3 protein: CASSLTGSEGSGFF
clone size: .; V gene: TRBV28; J gene: TRBJ2-7; D gene: TRBD2; CDR3 DNA: TGTGCCAGCAGTTTATTTGGGACTAGCGGGAGGTACGAGCAGTACTTC; CDR3 protein: CASSLFGTSGRYEQYF
clone size: .; V gene: TRBV19; J gene: TRBJ2-7; D gene: TRBD2; CDR3 DNA: TGTGCCAGTAGGGGACTAGCGGGAGTAGACGAGCAGTACTTC; CDR3 protein: CASRGLAGVDEQYF
clone size: .; V gene: TRBV7-9; J gene: TRBJ2-1; D gene: TRBD2; CDR3 DNA: TGTGCCAGCAGCTTACGGGTCGGGGGGGCGCACCTCTACAATGAGCAGTTCTTC; CDR3 protein: CASSLRVGGAHLYNEQFF
clone size: .; V gene: TRBV19; J gene: TRBJ1-3; D gene: TRBD1; CDR3 DNA: TGTGCCAGTAGTTTGTCCCCGGGACAGAGCACCATATATTTT; CDR3 protein: CASSLSPGQSTIYF
clone size: once; V gene: TRBV19; J gene: TRBJ1-3; D gene: .; CDR3 DNA: TGTGCCAGTACTAGACCTCTGACAGCTGGAAACACCATATATTTT; CDR3 protein: CASTRPLTAGNTIYF
clone size: .; V gene: TRBV27; J gene: TRBJ2-2; D gene: TRBD1; CDR3 DNA: TGTGCCACCAGTCAGGGGGCTTACACCGGGGAGCTGTTTTTT; CDR3 protein: CATSQGAYTGELFF
clone size: .; V gene: TRBV6-2/TRBV6-3; J gene: TRBJ2-1; D gene: .; CDR3 DNA: TGTGCCAGCAGTTACTACCCGGGGGCGAATTCCTACAATGAGCAGTTCTTC; CDR3 protein: CASSYYPGANSYNEQFF
clone size: .; V gene: TRBV5-1; J gene: TRBJ1-6; D gene: .; CDR3 DNA: TGCGCCAGCAGCTTACAGGGAGCAAATAATTCACCCCTCCACTTT; CDR3 protein: CASSLQGANNSPLHF
clone size: .; V gene: TRBV19; J gene: TRBJ1-2; D gene: .; CDR3 DNA: TGTGCCAGTAGTATGATAGGGCAGGGTGGCTACACCTTC; CDR3 protein: CASSMIGQGGYTF
clone size: .; V gene: TRBV3-1/TRBV3-2; J gene: TRBJ2-6; D gene: TRBD2; CDR3 DNA: TGTGCCAGCAGCCCGGGGGGGCGCGCCGGGGCCAACGTCCTGACTTTC; CDR3 protein: CASSPGGRAGANVLTF
clone size: .; V gene: TRBV11-3; J gene: TRBJ1-1; D gene: .; CDR3 DNA: TGTGCCAGCAGCTTAGAAGGCGGCCTTACGAACACTGAAGCTTTCTTT; CDR3 protein: CASSLEGGLTNTEAFF
clone size: .; V gene: TRBV11-2; J gene: TRBJ1-1; D gene: TRBD1; CDR3 DNA: TGTGCCAGCAGCTTCTACGGGACAGCTAACATGAACACTGAAGCTTTCTTT; CDR3 protein: CASSFYGTANMNTEAFF
clone size: .; V gene: TRBV15; J gene: TRBJ2-5; D gene: .; CDR3 DNA: TGTGCCACCAGCAGAGATCAGATCCAGTACTTC; CDR3 protein: CATSRDQIQYF
clone size: .; V gene: TRBV28; J gene: TRBJ1-2; D gene: TRBD1; CDR3 DNA: TGTGCCAGCAGGGATAGACAGGGGGCAATAGATGGCTACACCTTC; CDR3 protein: CASRDRQGAIDGYTF